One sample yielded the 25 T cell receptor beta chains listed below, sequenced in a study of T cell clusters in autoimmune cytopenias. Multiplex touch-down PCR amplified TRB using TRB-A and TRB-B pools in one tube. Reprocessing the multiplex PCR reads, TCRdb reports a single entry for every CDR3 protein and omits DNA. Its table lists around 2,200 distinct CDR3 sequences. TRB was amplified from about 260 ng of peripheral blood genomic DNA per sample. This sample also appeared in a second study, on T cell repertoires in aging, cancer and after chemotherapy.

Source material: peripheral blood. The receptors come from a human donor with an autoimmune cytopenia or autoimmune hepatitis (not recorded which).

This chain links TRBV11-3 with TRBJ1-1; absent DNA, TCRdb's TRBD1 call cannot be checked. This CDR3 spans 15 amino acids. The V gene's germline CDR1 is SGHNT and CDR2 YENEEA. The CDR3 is CASSRRSTGPTEAFF.

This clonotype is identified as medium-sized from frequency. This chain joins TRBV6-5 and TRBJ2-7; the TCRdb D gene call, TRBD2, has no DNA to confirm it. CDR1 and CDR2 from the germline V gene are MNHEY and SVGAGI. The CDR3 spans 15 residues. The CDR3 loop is CASRLGLAGDYEQYF.

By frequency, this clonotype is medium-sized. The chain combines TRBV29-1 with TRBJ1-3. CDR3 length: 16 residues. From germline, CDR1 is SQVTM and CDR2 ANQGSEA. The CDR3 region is CSVGGGGSNSGNTIYF.

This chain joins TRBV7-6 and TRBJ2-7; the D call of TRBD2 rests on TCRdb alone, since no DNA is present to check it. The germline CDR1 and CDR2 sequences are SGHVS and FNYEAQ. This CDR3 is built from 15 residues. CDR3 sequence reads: CASSLAREGSYEQYF.

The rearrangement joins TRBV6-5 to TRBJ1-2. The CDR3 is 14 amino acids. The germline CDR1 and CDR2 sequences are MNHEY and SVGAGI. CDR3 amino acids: CASSYDNAYYGYTF.

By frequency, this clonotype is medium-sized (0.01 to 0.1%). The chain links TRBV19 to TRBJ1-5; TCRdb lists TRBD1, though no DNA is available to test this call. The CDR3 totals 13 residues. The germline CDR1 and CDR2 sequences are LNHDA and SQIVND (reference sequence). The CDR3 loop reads CASSIEGVQPQHF.

This CDR3 reads CASSRQTARNQPQHF. V is TRBV12-3 or TRBV12-4 and J is TRBJ1-5. The CDR3 has 15 amino acids.

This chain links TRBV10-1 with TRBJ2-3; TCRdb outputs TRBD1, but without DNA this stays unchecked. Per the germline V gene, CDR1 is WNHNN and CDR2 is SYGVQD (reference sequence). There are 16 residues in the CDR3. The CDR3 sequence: CASSKLQGSSTDTQYF.

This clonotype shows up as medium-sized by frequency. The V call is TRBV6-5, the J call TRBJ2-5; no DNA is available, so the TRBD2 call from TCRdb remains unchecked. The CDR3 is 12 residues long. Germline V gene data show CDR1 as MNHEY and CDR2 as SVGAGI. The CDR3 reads CASRGLEETQYF.

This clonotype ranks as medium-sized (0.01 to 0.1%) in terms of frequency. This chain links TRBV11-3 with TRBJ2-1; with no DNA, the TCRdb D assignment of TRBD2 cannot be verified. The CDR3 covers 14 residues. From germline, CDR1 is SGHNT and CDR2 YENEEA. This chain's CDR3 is CASSLDRGRNEQFF.

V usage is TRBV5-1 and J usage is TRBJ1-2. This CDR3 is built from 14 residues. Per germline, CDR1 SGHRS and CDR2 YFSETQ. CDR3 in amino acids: CARSSPKRNHGYTF.

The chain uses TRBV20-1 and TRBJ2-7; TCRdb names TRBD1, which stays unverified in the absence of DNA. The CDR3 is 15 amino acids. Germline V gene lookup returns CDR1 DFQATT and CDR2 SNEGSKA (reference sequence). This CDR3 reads CSARAAGARAHEQYF.

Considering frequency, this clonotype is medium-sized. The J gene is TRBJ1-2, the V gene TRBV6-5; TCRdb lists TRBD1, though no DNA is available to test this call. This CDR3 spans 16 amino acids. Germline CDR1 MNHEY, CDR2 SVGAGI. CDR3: CASSSTDRVGNYGYTF.

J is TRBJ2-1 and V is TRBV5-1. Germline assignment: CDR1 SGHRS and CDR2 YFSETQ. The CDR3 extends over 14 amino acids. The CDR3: CASSLAATYNEQFF.

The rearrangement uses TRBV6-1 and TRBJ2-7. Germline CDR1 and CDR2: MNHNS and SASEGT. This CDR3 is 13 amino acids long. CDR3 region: CASSEFMAVEQYF.

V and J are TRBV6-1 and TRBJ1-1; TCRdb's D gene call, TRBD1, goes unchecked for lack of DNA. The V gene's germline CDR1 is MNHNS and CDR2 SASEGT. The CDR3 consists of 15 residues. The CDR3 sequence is CASSYDQRGNTEAFF.

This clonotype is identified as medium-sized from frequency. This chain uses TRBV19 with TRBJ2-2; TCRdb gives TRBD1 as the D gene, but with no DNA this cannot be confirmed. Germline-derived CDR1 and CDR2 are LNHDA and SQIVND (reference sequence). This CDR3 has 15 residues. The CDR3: CASSIAQGGIGELFF. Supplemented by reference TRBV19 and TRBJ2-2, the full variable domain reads DGGITQSPKYLFRKEGQNVTLSCEQNLNHDAMYWYRQDPGQGLRLIYYSQIVNDFQKGDIAEGYSVSREKKESFPLTVTSAQKNPTAFYLCASSIAQGGIGELFFGEGSRLTVL.

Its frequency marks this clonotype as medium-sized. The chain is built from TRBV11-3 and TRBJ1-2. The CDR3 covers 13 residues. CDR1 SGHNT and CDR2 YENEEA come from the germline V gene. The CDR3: CASSSFSLELYTF. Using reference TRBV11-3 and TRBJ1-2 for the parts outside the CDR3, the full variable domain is EAGVVQSPRYKIIEKKQPVAFWCNPISGHNTLYWYLQNLGQGPELLIRYENEEAVDDSQLPKDRFSAERLKGVDSTLKIQPAELGDSAVYLCASSSFSLELYTFGSGTRLTVV.

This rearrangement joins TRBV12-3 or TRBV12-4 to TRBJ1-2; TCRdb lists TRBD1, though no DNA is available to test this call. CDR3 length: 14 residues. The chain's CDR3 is CASRTGGADYGYTF.

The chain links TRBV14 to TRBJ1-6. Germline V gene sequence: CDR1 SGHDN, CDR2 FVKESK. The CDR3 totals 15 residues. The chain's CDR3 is CASSQGGTYNSPLHF.

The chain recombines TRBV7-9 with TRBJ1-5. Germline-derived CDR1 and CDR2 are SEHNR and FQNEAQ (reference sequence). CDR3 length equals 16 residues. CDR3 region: CASSSLQGPINQPQHF.

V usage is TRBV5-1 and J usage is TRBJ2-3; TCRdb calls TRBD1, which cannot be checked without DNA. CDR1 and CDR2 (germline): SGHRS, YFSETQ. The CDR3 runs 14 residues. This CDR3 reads CASSLERTSDTQYF.

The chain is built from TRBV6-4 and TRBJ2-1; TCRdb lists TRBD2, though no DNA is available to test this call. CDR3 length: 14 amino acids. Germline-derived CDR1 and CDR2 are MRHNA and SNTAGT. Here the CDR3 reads CASSPGLAPNEQFF.

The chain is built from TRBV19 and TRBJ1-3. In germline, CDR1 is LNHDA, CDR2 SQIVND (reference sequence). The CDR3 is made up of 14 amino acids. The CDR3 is CASMAQFSGNTIYF.

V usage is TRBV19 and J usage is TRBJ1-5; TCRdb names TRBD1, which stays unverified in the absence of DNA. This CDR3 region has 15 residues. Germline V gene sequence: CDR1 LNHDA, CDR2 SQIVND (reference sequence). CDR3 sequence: CASSKQDYSNQPQHF. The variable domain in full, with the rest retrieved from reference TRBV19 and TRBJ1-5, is DGGITQSPKYLFRKEGQNVTLSCEQNLNHDAMYWYRQDPGQGLRLIYYSQIVNDFQKGDIAEGYSVSREKKESFPLTVTSAQKNPTAFYLCASSKQDYSNQPQHFGDGTRLSIL.